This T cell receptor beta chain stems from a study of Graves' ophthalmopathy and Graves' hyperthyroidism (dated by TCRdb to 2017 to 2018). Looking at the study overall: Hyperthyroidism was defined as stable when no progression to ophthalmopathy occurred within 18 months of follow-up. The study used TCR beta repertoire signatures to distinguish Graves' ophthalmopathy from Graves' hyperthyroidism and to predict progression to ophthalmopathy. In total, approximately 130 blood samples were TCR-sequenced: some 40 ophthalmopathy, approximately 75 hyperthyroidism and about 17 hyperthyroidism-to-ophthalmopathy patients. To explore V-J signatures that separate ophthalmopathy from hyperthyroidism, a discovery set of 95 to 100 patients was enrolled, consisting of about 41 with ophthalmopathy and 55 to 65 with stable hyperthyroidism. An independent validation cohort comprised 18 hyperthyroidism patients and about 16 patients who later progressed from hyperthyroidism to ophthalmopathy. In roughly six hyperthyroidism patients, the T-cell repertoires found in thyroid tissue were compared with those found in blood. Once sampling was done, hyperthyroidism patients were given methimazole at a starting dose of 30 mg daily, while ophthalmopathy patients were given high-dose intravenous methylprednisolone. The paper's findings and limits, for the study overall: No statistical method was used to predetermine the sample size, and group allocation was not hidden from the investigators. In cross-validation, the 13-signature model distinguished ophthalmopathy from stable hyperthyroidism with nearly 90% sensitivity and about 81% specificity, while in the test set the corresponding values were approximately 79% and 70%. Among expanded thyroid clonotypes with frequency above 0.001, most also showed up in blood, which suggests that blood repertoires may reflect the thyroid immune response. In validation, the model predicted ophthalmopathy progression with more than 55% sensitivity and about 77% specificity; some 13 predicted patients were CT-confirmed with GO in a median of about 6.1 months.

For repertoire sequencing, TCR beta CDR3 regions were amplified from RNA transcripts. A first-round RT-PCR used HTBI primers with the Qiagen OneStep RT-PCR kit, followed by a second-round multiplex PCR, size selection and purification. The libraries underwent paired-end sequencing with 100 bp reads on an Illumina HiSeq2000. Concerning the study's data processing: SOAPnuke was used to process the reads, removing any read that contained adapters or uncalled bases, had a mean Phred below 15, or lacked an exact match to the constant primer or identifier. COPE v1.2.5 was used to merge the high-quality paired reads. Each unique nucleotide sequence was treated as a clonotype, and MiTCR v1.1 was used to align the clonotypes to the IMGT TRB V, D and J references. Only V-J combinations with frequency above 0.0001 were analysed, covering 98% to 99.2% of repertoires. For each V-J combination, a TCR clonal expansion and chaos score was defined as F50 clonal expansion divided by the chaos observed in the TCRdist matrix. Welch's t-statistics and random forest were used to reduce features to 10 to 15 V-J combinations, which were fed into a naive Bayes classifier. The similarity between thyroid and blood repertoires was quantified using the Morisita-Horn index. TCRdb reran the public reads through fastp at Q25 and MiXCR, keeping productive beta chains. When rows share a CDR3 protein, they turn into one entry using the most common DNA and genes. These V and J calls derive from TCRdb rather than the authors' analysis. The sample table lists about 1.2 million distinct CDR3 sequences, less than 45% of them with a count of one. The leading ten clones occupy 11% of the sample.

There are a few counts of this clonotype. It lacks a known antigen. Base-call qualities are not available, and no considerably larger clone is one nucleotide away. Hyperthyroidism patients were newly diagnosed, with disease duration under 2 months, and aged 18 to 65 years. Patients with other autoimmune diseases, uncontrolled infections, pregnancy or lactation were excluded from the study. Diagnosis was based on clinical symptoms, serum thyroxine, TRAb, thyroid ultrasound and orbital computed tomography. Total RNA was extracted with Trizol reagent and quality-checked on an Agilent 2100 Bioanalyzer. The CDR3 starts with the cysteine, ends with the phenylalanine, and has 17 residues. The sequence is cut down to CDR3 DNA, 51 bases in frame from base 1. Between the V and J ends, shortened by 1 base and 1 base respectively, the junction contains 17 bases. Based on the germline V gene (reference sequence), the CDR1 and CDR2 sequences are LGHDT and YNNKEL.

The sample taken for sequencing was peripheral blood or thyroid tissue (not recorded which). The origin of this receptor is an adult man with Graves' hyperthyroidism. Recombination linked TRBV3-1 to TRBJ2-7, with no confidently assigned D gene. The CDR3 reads CASSQGFRSQGSYEQYF. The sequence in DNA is TGTGCCAGCAGCCAAGGATTCCGGAGCCAAGGATCCTACGAGCAGTACTTC.